This entry is about one TCR beta chain. In the original processing: It was from reference gene primer amplification that nucleated cell counts were estimated. Generated by immunoSEQ multiplex PCR, the TCRdb table keeps only in-frame clones and is missing some. The DNA gave D and trimming, while V, J and clone size come from that table. The table has about 200,000 clones, about 81% seen once; the top ten hold approximately 8%. The data derive from a study of blood T cell repertoires in COVID-19. Study details: Sites in the United States, Italy and Spain provided acute and convalescent COVID-19 samples. PBMCs, B-cell-depleted T cells, or T cells provided the cDNA or gDNA that made up the material.

CDR1 MNHEY and CDR2 SMNVEV come from the germline V gene (reference sequence). This CDR3 is 13 amino acids long. The junction had 3 bases not matched to a gene; V was cut back by 6 bases and J by 2 bases. The clonotype comes from a woman aged 60-75 years with COVID-19, enrolled during active disease. Source material: peripheral blood. The chain employs TRBV27 and TRBJ1-2, with TRBD1 matching 7 bases. The DNA for the CDR3 is TGTGCCAGCAGCCAACAGGGGAACTATGGCTACACCTTC. This sequence encodes CASSQQGNYGYTF.